The clone carrying this T cell receptor (beta chain) was seen more than once but under ten times. TCRdb's copy holds only in-frame clones and misses some; the assay was immunoSEQ multiplex PCR. This table holds under 200,000 clones, less than 80% found once. Losses at the gene ends were 3 bases for V and 6 bases for J; bases not matched to a gene: 4. The CDR3 length is 14 residues. Germline V gives CDR1 SGHNT, CDR2 YYREEE (reference sequence). Membership in each cohort depended on participant-reported clinical history. The data originate from a study of blood T cell repertoires in COVID-19. Turning to the study itself: Donors in Cohort 3 counted as recovered after two negative PCRs, clearance, or symptom resolution. Acute and convalescent COVID-19 specimens originated in the United States, Italy and Spain.

The receptor's source is a woman in her 70s in a cohort exposed to, infected with or recovered from COVID-19 (not recorded which). The sample consisted of PBMCs or T cells enriched from blood (not recorded which). The V and J genes are TRBV5-4 and TRBJ1-2; the match to TRBD1 covers 11 bases. The CDR3 spells CASSWRTGGHGYTF. CDR3 nucleotide sequence: TGTGCCAGCAGCTGGCGGACAGGGGGCCATGGCTACACCTTC.